The text below deals with one T cell receptor beta chain. The antigen remains undetermined. The donors were healthy bone marrow donors. This entry belongs to a study of cytomegalovirus exposure and HLA in healthy donors. Turning to the study itself: Researchers found that roughly 81% of some 400 genotyped donors fell within the Caucasian-associated ancestry cluster. Overall study findings and caveats: Sequencing probably produced one cluster of sequence variants that were highly shared.

This CDR3 comprises 14 residues. Trimming shortened V by 3 bases and J by 3 bases, and 12 bases separated the two germline ends. Per germline, CDR1 SGHTA and CDR2 FQGNSA. PCR employed 60 Vbeta and 13 Jbeta primers. The assay was immunoSEQ multiplex PCR, and TCRdb's table has in-frame clones only and misses some. Of more than 95,000 clones in the sample, 78% were seen once. The sequencing sample was made of PBMCs. This TCR was recovered from a woman between 40 and 50 years old in good health and CMV-seronegative. The chain has TRBV7-2 and TRBJ2-7; D is perhaps TRBD1 (5 bases). The CDR3 region is CASSFIDRDYEQYF. The CDR3 coding sequence is TGTGCCAGCAGCTTTATCGACAGAGACTACGAGCAGTACTTC.